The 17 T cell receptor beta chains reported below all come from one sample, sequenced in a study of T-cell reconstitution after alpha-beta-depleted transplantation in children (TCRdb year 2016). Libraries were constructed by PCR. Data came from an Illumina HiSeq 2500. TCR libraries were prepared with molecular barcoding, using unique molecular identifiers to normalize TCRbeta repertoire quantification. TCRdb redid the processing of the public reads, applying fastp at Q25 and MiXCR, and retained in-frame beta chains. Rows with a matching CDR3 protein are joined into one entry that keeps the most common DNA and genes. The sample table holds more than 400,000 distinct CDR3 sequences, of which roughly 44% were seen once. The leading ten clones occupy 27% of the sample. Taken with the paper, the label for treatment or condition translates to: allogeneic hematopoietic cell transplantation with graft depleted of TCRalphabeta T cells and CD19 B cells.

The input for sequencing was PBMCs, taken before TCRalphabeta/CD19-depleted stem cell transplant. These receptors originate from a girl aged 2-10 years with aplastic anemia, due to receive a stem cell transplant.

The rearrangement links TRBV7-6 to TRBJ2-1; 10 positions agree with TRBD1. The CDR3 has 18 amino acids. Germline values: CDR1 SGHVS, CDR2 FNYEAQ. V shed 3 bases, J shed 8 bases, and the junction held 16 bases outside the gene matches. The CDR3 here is CASSFFRAGQGVMDEQFF. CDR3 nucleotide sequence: TGTGCCAGCAGCTTTTTCCGAGCTGGACAGGGGGTAATGGATGAGCAGTTCTTC.

CDR3 DNA: TGTGCCAGCAGCTTCCGGACAGGGGAACCCCTGAACACTGAAGCTTTCTTT. It codes for CASSFRTGEPLNTEAFF. This sequence joins TRBV5-5 and TRBJ1-1; 9 bases match TRBD1. Germline CDR1 SGHKS, CDR2 YYEKEE (reference sequence). Trimming took 2 bases from V and 0 from J; bases not matched to a gene: 8. This CDR3 spans 17 amino acids.

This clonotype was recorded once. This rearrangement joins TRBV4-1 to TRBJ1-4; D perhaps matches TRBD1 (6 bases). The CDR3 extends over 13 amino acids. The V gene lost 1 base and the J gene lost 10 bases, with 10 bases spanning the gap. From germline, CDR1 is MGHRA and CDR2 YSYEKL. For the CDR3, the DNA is TGCGCCAGCAGCCAAGCGGACAGCCGAAAACTGTTTTTT. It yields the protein CASSQADSRKLFF.

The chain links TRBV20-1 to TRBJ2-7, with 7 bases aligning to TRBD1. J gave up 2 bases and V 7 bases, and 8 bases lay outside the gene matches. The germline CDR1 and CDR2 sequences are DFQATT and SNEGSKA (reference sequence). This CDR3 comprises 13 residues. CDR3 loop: CSVNDDRAYEQYF. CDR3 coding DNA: TGCAGTGTTAACGATGACAGGGCCTACGAGCAGTACTTC.

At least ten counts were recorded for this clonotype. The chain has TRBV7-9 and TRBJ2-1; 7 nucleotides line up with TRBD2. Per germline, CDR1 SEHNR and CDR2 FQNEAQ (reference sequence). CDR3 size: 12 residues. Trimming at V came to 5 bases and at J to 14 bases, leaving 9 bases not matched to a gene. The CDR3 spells CASSTGGFEKFF. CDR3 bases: TGTGCCAGCAGCACCGGGGGGTTCGAAAAGTTCTTC.

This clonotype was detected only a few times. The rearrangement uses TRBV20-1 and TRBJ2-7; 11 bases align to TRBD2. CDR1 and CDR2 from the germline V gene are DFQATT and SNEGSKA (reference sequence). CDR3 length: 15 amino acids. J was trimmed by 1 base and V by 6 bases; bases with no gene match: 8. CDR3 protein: CSAPPLAGGSYEQYF. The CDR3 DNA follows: TGCAGTGCCCCCCCCCTAGCGGGAGGTTCCTACGAGCAGTACTTC.

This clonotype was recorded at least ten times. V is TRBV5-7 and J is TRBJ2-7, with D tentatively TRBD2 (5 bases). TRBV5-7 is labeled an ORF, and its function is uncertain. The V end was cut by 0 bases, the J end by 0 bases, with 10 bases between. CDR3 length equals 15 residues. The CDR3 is CASSLASGGSYEQYF. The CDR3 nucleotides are TGTGCCAGCAGCTTGGCCAGCGGAGGCTCCTACGAGCAGTACTTC.

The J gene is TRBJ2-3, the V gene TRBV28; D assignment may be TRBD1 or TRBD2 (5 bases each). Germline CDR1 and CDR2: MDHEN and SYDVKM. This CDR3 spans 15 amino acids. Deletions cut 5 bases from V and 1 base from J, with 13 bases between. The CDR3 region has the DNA TGTGCCAGCAGTGTATCGCGAGGGGGCACAGATACGCAGTATTTT. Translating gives CASSVSRGGTDTQYF. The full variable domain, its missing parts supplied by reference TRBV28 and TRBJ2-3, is DVKVTQSSRYLVKRTGEKVFLECVQDMDHENMFWYRQDPGLGLRLIYFSYDVKMKEKGDIPEGYSVSREKKERFSLILESASTNQTSMYLCASSVSRGGTDTQYFGPGTRLTVL.

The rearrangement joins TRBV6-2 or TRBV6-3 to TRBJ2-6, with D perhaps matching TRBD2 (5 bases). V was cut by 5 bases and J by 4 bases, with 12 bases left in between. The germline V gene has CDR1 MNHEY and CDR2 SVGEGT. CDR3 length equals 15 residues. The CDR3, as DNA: TGTGCCAGCAGTGCCGGGGAGCCCGGGGCCAACGTCCTGACTTTC. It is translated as CASSAGEPGANVLTF.

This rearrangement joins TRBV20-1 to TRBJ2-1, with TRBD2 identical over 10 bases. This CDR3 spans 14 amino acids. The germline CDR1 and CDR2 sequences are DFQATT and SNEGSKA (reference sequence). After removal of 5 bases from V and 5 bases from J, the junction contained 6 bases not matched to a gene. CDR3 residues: CSAFPGTSDNEQFF. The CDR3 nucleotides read TGCAGTGCTTTCCCCGGGACTAGCGACAATGAGCAGTTCTTC.

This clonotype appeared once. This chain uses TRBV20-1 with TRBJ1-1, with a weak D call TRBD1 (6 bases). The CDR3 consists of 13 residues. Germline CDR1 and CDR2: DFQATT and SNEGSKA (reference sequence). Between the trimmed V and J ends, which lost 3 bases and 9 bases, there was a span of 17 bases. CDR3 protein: CSARRTAESQAFF. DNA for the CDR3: TGCAGTGCTAGGCGGACAGCTGAATCCCAAGCTTTCTTT.

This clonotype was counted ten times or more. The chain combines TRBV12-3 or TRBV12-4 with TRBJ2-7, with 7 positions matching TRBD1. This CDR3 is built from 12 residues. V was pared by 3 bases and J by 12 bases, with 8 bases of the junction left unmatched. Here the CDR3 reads CASSLRQGSLYF. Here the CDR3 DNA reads TGTGCCAGCAGTTTGCGACAGGGTAGTTTGTACTTC.

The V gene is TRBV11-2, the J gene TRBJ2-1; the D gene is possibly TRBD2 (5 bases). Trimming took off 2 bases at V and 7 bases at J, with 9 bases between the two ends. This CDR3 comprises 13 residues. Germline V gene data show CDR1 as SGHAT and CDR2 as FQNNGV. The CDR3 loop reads CASSLRTQNEQFF. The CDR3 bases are TGTGCCAGCAGCTTACGGACTCAAAATGAGCAGTTCTTC.

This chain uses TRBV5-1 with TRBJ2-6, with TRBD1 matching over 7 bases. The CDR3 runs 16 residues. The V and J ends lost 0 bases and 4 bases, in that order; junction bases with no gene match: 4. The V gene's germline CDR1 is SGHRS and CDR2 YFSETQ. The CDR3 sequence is CASSLEGAGGANVLTF. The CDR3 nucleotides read TGCGCCAGCAGCTTGGAGGGGGCGGGCGGGGCCAACGTCCTGACTTTC.

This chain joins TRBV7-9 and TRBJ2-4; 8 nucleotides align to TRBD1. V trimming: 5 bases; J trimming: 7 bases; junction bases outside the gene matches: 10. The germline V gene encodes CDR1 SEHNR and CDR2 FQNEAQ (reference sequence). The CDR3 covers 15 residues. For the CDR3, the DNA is TGTGCCAGCAGCCTGCAGGGGGCGATTCGGAACATTCAGTACTTC. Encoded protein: CASSLQGAIRNIQYF. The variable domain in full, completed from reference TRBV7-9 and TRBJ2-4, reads DTGVSQNPRHKITKRGQNVTFRCDPISEHNRLYWYRQTLGQGPEFLTYFQNEAQLEKSRLLSDRFSAERPKGSFSTLEIQRTEQGDSAMYLCASSLQGAIRNIQYFGAGTRLSVL.

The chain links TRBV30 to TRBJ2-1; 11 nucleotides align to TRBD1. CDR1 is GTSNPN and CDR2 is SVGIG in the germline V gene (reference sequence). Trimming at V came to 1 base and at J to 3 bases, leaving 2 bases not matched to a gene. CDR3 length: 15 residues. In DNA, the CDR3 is TGTGCCTGGAGTGAGGACAGGGGGCTCTACAATGAGCAGTTCTTC. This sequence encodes CAWSEDRGLYNEQFF.

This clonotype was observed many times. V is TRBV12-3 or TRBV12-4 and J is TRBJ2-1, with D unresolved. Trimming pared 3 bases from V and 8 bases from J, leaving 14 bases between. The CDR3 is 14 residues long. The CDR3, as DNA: TGTGCCAGCAGTTTCGAAGCAGGCGGCGATGAGCAGTTCTTC. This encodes CASSFEAGGDEQFF.